The next 25 T cell receptor beta chains were all read from a single sample in a study of identifying expanded T cells in peripheral blood. Some clones are missing from TCRdb's copy, which holds only in-frame ones; the method was immunoSEQ multiplex PCR. The sample records tens of thousands of clones, around 84% being singletons. Source material: blood. These receptors came from a person aged 18 to 75 in good health.

The rearrangement joins TRBV11-1 to TRBJ1-1; 10 bases match TRBD1. The V and J ends lost 5 bases and 3 bases, in that order; junction bases with no gene match: 9. Per germline, CDR1 SGHAT and CDR2 FQDESV (reference sequence). The CDR3 has 16 residues. CDR3 region: CASSPLRGQGYTEAFF. The CDR3 coding sequence is TGTGCCAGCAGCCCATTACGGGGACAGGGGTACACTGAAGCTTTCTTT.

The sample holds a few counts of this clone. V gene TRBV7-9 combines with J gene TRBJ2-5; either TRBD1 or TRBD2 may fit D (5 bases each). Trimming removed 3 bases from V and 1 base from J, with 9 bases in between. The CDR3 runs 14 residues. Germline CDR1 SEHNR, CDR2 FQNEAQ (reference sequence). CDR3 residues: CASSLSGSQETQYF. The CDR3 nucleotides read TGTGCCAGCAGCTTGTCAGGGAGCCAAGAGACCCAGTACTTC.

The chain uses TRBV10-3 and TRBJ2-2; unclear D gene. The ends were cut back, 2 bases at V and 8 bases at J, with 9 bases in the middle. From germline, CDR1 is ENHRY and CDR2 SYGVKD. The CDR3 has 13 amino acids. CDR3 region: CAISEGSRGELFF. Here the CDR3 DNA reads TGTGCCATCAGTGAGGGGTCACGAGGGGAGCTGTTTTTT.

This clone occurred a few times. The chain carries TRBV7-3 and TRBJ2-7; TRBD1 matches at 10 bases. Germline CDR1 is SGHTA and CDR2 is FQGTGA. V shed 5 bases, J shed 0 bases, and the junction held 4 bases outside the gene matches. The CDR3 sequence is 15 residues long. The CDR3 DNA sequence: TGTGCCAGCAGCCTAGACAGGGGGCCCTCCTACGAGCAGTACTTC. Encoded protein: CASSLDRGPSYEQYF.

V and J are TRBV2 and TRBJ2-7; D tentatively fits TRBD1 or TRBD2 (5 bases each). V was trimmed by 1 base and J by 1 base, leaving 11 bases between them. The CDR3 is made up of 15 amino acids. Germline V lookup: CDR1 SNHLY, CDR2 FYNNEI. This chain's CDR3 is CASSEEWDGSYEQYF. CDR3 coding DNA: TGTGCCAGCAGTGAAGAGTGGGACGGTTCCTACGAGCAGTACTTC.

This clone was counted between two and nine times. This chain uses TRBV4-1 with TRBJ2-7; D is unresolved. CDR1 is MGHRA, CDR2 YSYEKL, per germline. CDR3 length: 12 residues. The V gene lost 0 bases and the J gene lost 3 bases, with 3 bases spanning the gap. CDR3 in amino acids: CASSQDSYEQYF. CDR3 DNA sequence: TGCGCCAGCAGCCAAGACAGCTACGAGCAGTACTTC.

The chain recombines TRBV27 with TRBJ2-6, with TRBD1 matching over 7 bases. The CDR3 runs 17 residues. In germline, CDR1 is MNHEY, CDR2 SMNVEV (reference sequence). V gave up 5 bases and J gave up 0 bases; unmatched junction bases: 7. CDR3 bases: TGTGCCAGCAGTGACAGGGTCCTCAACTCTGGGGCCAACGTCCTGACTTTC. Translated, it gives CASSDRVLNSGANVLTF.

The chain is built from TRBV6-5 and TRBJ2-1; D may be TRBD2 (7 bases). CDR3 length: 15 residues. Trimming shortened V by 5 bases and J by 8 bases, and 19 bases separated the two germline ends. In germline, CDR1 is MNHEY, CDR2 SVGAGI. The CDR3 DNA follows: TGTGCCAGCAGTCCCTGGACAGCGGGATACTATGAGCAGTTCTTC. It yields the protein CASSPWTAGYYEQFF.

Notes on this clone: This sample includes further DNA sequences coding for the same CDR3. The V call is TRBV18, the J call TRBJ1-1; D is possibly TRBD1 (5 bases). Germline CDR1 reads KGHSH; CDR2 reads LQKENI. Trimming took off 3 bases at V and 5 bases at J, with 10 bases between the two ends. The CDR3 is 13 residues long. CDR3 sequence reads: CASSPARETEAFF. Here the CDR3 DNA reads TGTGCCAGCTCACCGGCCAGGGAGACTGAAGCTTTCTTT.

The gene calls are TRBV30 and TRBJ2-7; no clear D. Germline CDR1 GTSNPN, CDR2 SVGIG (reference sequence). V dropped 0 bases and J dropped 7 bases, with 10 bases sitting between them. The CDR3 covers 12 residues. In DNA, the CDR3 is TGTGCCTGGAGTGTCTTGGGGTGGGAGCAGTACTTC. This encodes CAWSVLGWEQYF.

This chain uses TRBV6-6 with TRBJ2-7; TRBD1 matches at 9 bases. The CDR3 sequence is 15 residues long. V dropped 2 bases and J dropped 7; count of bases not matched to a gene: 9. Per the germline V gene, CDR1 is MNHNY and CDR2 is SVGAGI (reference sequence). The CDR3, as DNA: TGTGCCAGCAGTTACCAACCGGGACAGGGTTGGGAGCAGTACTTC. Translated: CASSYQPGQGWEQYF.

This rearrangement joins TRBV7-2 to TRBJ2-1; 7 bases line up with TRBD2. The CDR3 runs 16 residues. V was clipped by 3 bases and J by 5 bases; unmatched bases: 10. Germline values: CDR1 SGHTA, CDR2 FQGNSA. The CDR3 region is CASSLGRSGVNNEQFF. CDR3 bases: TGTGCCAGCAGCTTGGGAAGGAGCGGGGTAAACAATGAGCAGTTCTTC.

The chain employs TRBV29-1 and TRBJ1-1; D may be TRBD1 (5 bases). Trimming stripped 1 base from V and 2 bases from J, with 8 bases between. This CDR3 region has 13 residues. From germline, CDR1 is SQVTM and CDR2 ANQGSEA. This chain's CDR3 is CSVEGGDNTEAFF. CDR3 coding DNA: TGCAGCGTTGAAGGGGGGGACAACACTGAAGCTTTCTTT.

V gene TRBV27 combines with J gene TRBJ1-5, with D perhaps TRBD1 (5 bases). V shed 2 bases and J shed 2 bases, with 7 bases lying between them. The germline gives CDR1 MNHEY, CDR2 SMNVEV (reference sequence). CDR3 length: 14 amino acids. CDR3 nucleotide sequence: TGTGCCAGCAGTTTAGAGACAGGCAATCAGCCCCAGCATTTT. It specifies CASSLETGNQPQHF.

J is TRBJ2-1 and V is TRBV4-1, with D tentatively TRBD1 (5 bases). Trimming left V 4 bases short and J 8 bases short, with 15 bases between. The CDR3 has 14 residues. Germline V gene data show CDR1 as MGHRA and CDR2 as YSYEKL. CDR3 in amino acids: CASSRLGARDEQFF. The DNA of the CDR3 is TGCGCCAGCAGCCGTTTAGGGGCCCGGGATGAGCAGTTCTTC.

This clone was seen once. This sequence joins TRBV7-8 and TRBJ2-7; 10 bases align to TRBD1. The CDR3 is 15 amino acids. In germline, CDR1 is SGHVS, CDR2 FQNEAQ. V gave up 5 bases and J gave up 3 bases; unmatched junction bases: 7. The CDR3 loop reads CASSPSGQGYYEQYF. The CDR3 nucleotides are TGTGCCAGCAGCCCCTCGGGACAGGGGTACTACGAGCAGTACTTC. Variable domain in full (rest from reference TRBV7-8 and TRBJ2-7): GAGVSQSPRYKVAKRGQDVALRCDPISGHVSLFWYQQALGQGPEFLTYFQNEAQLDKSGLPSDRFFAERPEGSVSTLKIQRTQQEDSAVYLCASSPSGQGYYEQYFGPGTRLTVT.

This clone was counted between two and nine times. The chain combines TRBV5-8 with TRBJ2-7; 9 bases are a match to TRBD1. Germline CDR1 and CDR2: SGHTS and YDEGEE. CDR3 length: 14 amino acids. V was pared by 1 base and J by 7 bases, with 6 bases of the junction left unmatched. The CDR3 DNA reads TGTGCCAGCAGCTTGACAGGGGGCTTGTTGGAGCAGTACTTC. It translates to CASSLTGGLLEQYF.

V usage is TRBV25-1 and J usage is TRBJ2-5; a weak D match, TRBD2 (6 bases). The CDR3 has 14 residues. Germline lookup yields CDR1 MGHDK and CDR2 SYGVNS. The germline V and J ends were trimmed by 2 bases and 6 bases, with 13 bases remaining between them. The CDR3 DNA is TGTGCCAGCAGTGAAAACCGGGGGATAAAGACCCAGTACTTC. Translation gives CASSENRGIKTQYF.

The V and J genes are TRBV4-3 and TRBJ2-1; 10 positions match TRBD2. V lost 2 bases and J lost 8; bases outside the gene matches: 12. Germline V CDR1 and CDR2: LGHNA, YSLEER. This CDR3 has 17 amino acids. CDR3 amino acids: CASSQPSASGRGDEQFF. The CDR3 DNA reads TGCGCCAGCAGCCAACCCAGTGCTAGCGGGAGAGGGGATGAGCAGTTCTTC.

This chain joins TRBV4-1 and TRBJ1-2; TRBD1 agrees at 9 bases. Germline values: CDR1 MGHRA, CDR2 YSYEKL. After removal of 0 bases from V and 1 base from J, the junction contained 6 bases not matched to a gene. This CDR3 contains 17 residues. Here the CDR3 reads CASSQDHGTGYNYGYTF. The CDR3 DNA follows: TGCGCCAGCAGCCAAGATCACGGGACAGGGTATAACTATGGCTACACCTTC.

The CDR3 protein is CASIRGTGGRQPQHF. The CDR3 DNA sequence: TGTGCCAGTATCCGAGGGACTGGTGGGCGTCAGCCCCAGCATTTT. The chain is built from TRBV19 and TRBJ1-5; possibly TRBD1 for D (5 bases). Germline V lookup: CDR1 LNHDA, CDR2 SQIVND (reference sequence). The CDR3 has 15 residues. V was trimmed by 7 bases and J by 6 bases, leaving 19 bases between them.

The chain employs TRBV11-2 and TRBJ2-7, with 9 bases lining up with TRBD2. Per germline, CDR1 SGHAT and CDR2 FQNNGV. There are 14 residues in the CDR3. After removal of 5 bases from V and 3 bases from J, the junction contained 5 bases not matched to a gene. The CDR3 nucleotides are TGTGCCAGCAGCCTAGCGGGGTCCTTCTACGAGCAGTACTTC. Protein sequence: CASSLAGSFYEQYF.

This clone was detected only once. The V call is TRBV7-4, the J call TRBJ2-3; 13 bases agree with TRBD2. The ends lost 5 bases at V and 4 bases at J; junction bases unmatched: 9. Germline CDR1 is SGHVT and CDR2 is SQSDAQ. The CDR3 length is 17 residues. CDR3 residues: CASSTQLAGGQADTQYF. The DNA of the CDR3 is TGTGCCAGCAGCACCCAACTAGCGGGAGGGCAAGCAGATACGCAGTATTTT. The entire variable domain, with the rest obtained from reference TRBV7-4 and TRBJ2-3, is as follows: GAGVSQSPRYKVAKRGRDVALRCDSISGHVTLYWYRQTLGQGSEVLTYSQSDAQRDKSGRPSGRFSAERPERSVSTLKIQRTEQGDSAVYLCASSTQLAGGQADTQYFGPGTRLTVL.

The chain recombines TRBV18 with TRBJ1-1, with D uncertain. V shed 6 bases and J shed 0 bases, with 17 bases lying between them. Germline loops: CDR1 KGHSH, CDR2 LQKENI. The CDR3 consists of 16 residues. CDR3 bases: TGTGCCAGCTCTCCCACCGTGCTATTGGTGAACACTGAAGCTTTCTTT. Translated, it gives CASSPTVLLVNTEAFF. Using reference TRBV18 and TRBJ1-1 for the parts outside the CDR3, the full variable domain is NAGVMQNPRHLVRRRGQEARLRCSPMKGHSHVYWYRQLPEEGLKFMVYLQKENIIDESGMPKERFSAEFPKEGPSILRIQQVVRGDSAAYFCASSPTVLLVNTEAFFGQGTRLTVV.

The table lists this clone with a few counts. The genes are TRBV5-6 and TRBJ2-2; 8 bases line up with TRBD1. Germline CDR1 reads SGHDT; CDR2 reads YYEEEE. The V segment lost 2 bases and the J segment 0 bases; nucleotides outside the gene matches: 3. CDR3 length equals 16 residues. Here the CDR3 reads CASSFGTGTNTGELFF. In DNA form, the CDR3 reads TGTGCCAGCAGCTTCGGGACAGGCACGAACACCGGGGAGCTGTTTTTT.